This T cell receptor (beta chain) is from a study of identical twins. Comment on this clonotype: What it recognizes is unknown.

The CDR3 totals 14 residues. The V gene's germline CDR1 is SGHTA and CDR2 FQGTGA. The V end lost 5 bases, the J end lost 3 bases, and 14 bases lay between the germline ends. General observations from the study: The authors noted that invariant MAIT and iNKT cells could partly confound zero-insertion analyses. Some out-of-frame alpha sequences were shared by twins, and these showed excess low generation probability.

TCRdb reprocessed the 5' RACE reads with MiXCR, giving one entry per CDR3 protein. The table records fewer than 250,000 distinct CDR3 sequences, 5.5% to 7% of them present only once. This sample was shared with a second study, whose subject was yellow fever vaccine responses in identical twins.

The chain has TRBV7-3 and TRBJ2-7; D gene uncertain. The sequence derives from a woman aged 18-29 years in good health. The source material was memory (CD45RO+) T cells sorted from blood. CDR3 residues: CASSPTADRYEQYF. The DNA for the CDR3 is TGTGCCAGCAGCCCCACGGCGGATCGCTACGAGCAGTACTTC.